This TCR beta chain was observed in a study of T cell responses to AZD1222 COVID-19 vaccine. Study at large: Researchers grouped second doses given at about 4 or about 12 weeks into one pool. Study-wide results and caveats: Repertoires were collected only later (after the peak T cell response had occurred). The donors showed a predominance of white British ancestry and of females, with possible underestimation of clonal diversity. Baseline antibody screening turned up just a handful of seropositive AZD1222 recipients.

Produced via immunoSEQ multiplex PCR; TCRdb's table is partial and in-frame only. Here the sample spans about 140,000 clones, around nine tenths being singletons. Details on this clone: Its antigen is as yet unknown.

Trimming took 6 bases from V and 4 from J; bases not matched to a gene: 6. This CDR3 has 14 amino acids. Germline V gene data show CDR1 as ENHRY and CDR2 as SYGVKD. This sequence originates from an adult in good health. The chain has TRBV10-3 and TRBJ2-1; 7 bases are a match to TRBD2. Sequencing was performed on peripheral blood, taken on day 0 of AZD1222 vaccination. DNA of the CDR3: TGTGCCATCAGGGGCGGGAGTACGTACAATGAGCAGTTCTTC. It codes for CAIRGGSTYNEQFF.